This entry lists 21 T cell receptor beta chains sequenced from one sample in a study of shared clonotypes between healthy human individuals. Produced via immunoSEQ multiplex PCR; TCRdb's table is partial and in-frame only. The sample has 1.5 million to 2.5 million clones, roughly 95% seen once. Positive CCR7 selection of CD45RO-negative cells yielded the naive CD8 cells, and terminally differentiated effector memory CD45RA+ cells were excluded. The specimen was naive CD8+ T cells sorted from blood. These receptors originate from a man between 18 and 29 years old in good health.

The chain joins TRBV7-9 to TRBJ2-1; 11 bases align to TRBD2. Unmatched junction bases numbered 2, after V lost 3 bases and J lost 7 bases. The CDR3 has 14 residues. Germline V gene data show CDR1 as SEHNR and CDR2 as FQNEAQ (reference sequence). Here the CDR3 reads CASSFSGGANEQFF. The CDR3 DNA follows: TGTGCCAGCAGCTTTAGCGGGGGGGCTAATGAGCAGTTCTTC.

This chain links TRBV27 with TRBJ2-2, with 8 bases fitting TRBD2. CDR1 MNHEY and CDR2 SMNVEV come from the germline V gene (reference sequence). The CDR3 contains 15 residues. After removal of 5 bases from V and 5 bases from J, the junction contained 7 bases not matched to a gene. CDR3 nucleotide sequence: TGTGCCAGCAGTACTGCAGCGGGGGTAACCGGGGAGCTGTTTTTT. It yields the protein CASSTAAGVTGELFF.

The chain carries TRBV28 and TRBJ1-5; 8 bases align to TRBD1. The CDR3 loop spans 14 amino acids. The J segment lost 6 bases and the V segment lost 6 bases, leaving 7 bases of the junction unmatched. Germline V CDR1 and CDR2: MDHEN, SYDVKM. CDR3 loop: CASSTGQDTQPQHF. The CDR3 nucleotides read TGTGCCAGCAGCACGGGACAGGATACTCAGCCCCAGCATTTT.

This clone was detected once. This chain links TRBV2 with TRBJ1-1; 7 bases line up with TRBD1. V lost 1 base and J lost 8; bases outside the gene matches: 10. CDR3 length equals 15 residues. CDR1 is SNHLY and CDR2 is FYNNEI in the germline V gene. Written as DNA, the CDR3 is TGTGCCAGCAGTGAAGTAGGGGGCGAGACACCCGAAGCTTTCTTT. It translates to CASSEVGGETPEAFF.

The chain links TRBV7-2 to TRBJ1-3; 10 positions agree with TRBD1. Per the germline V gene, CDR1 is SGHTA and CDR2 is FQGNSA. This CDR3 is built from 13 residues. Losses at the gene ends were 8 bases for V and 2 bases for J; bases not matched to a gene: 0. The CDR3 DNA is TGTGCCAGCGGGACAGGGGCTGGAAACACCATATATTTT. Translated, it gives CASGTGAGNTIYF.

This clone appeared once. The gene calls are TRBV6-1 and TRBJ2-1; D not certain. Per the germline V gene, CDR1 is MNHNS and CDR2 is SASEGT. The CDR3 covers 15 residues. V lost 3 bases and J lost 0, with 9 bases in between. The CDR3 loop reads CASSDDLNSYNEQFF. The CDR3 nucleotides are TGTGCCAGCAGTGACGATTTAAACTCCTACAATGAGCAGTTCTTC.

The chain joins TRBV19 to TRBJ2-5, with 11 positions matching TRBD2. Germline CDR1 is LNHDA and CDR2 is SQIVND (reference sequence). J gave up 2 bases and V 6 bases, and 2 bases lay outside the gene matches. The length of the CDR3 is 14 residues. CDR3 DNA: TGTGCCAGTAGGGGACTAGCGGTACAAGAGACCCAGTACTTC. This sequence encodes CASRGLAVQETQYF.

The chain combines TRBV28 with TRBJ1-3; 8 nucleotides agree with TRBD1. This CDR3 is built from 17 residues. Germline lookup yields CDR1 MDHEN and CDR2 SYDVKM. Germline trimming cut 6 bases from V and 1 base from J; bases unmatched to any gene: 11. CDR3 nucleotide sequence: TGTGCCAGCAGAAATGCCCGGACAGGGCCTTCTGGAAACACCATATATTTT. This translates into CASRNARTGPSGNTIYF.

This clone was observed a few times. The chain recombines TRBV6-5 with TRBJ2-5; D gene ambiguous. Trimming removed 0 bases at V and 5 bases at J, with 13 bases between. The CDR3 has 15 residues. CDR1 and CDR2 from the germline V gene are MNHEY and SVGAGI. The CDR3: CASSYSERPPETQYF. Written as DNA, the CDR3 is TGTGCCAGCAGTTACTCTGAGAGGCCCCCCGAGACCCAGTACTTC.

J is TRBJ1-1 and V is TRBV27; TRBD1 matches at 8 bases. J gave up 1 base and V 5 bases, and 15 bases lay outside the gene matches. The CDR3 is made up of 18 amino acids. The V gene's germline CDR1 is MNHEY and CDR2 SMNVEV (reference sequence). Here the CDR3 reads CASSPYPDRGDGNTEAFF. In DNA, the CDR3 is TGTGCCAGCAGTCCCTATCCCGACAGGGGAGATGGGAACACTGAAGCTTTCTTT.

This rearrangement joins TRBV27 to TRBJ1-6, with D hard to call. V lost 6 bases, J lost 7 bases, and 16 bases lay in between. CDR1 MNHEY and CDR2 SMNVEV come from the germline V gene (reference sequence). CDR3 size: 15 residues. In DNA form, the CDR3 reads TGTGCCAGCAGCTCATCATTAGGTCGGAATTCACCCCTCCACTTT. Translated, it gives CASSSSLGRNSPLHF.

In nucleotides, the CDR3 is TGTGCCAGCACCCCATGGGGTGAACAGCCCCAGCATTTT. Translation gives CASTPWGEQPQHF. The chain is built from TRBV6-6 and TRBJ1-5; D is uncertain. The CDR3 consists of 13 residues. Looked up from germline, CDR1 is MNHNY and CDR2 is SVGAGI (reference sequence). Trimming took 7 bases from V and 7 from J, leaving 14 bases between them.

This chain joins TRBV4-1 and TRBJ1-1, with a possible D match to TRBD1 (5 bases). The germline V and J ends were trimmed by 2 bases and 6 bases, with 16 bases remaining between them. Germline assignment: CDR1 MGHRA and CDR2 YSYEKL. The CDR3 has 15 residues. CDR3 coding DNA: TGCGCCAGCAGCCAAAACAGGAAGGCGGACCCTGAAGCTTTCTTT. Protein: CASSQNRKADPEAFF.

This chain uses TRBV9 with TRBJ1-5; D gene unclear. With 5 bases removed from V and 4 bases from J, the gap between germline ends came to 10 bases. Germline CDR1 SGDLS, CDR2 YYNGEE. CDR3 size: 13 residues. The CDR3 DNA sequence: TGTGCCAGCAGTCTAGGAGAAAATCAGCCCCAGCATTTT. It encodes CASSLGENQPQHF.

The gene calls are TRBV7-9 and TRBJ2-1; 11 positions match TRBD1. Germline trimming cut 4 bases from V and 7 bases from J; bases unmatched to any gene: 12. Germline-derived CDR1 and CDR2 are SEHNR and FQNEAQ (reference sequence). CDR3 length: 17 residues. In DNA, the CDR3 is TGTGCCAGCAGCTCACCTCGCATTGGGACAGGGGGGAATGAGCAGTTCTTC. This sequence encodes CASSSPRIGTGGNEQFF.

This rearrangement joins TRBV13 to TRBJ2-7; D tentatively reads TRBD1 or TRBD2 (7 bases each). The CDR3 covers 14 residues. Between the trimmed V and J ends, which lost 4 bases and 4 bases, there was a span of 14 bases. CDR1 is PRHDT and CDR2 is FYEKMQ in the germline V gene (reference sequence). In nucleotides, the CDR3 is TGTGCCAGCAGCTCCCAGGGGGGGCGGTACGAGCAGTACTTC. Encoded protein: CASSSQGGRYEQYF.

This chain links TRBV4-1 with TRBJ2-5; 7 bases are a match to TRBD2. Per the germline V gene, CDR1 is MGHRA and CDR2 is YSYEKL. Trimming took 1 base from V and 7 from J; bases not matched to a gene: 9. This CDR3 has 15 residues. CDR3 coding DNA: TGCGCCAGCAGCCAAGCGGGGTCCAGGGAGGGGACCCAGTACTTC. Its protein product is CASSQAGSREGTQYF.

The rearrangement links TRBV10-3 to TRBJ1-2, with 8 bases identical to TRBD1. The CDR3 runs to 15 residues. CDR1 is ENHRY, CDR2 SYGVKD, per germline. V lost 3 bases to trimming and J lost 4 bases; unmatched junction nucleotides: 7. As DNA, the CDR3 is TGTGCCATCAGTGATAGGCAGGGGGCTGGCTATGGCTACACCTTC. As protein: CAISDRQGAGYGYTF.

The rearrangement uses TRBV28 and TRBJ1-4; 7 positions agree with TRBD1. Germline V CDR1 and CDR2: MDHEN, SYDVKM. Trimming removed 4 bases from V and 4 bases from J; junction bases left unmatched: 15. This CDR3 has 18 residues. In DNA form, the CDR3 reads TGTGCCAGCAGTTCCTTCTCCGTTGCAGGGGGAATTAATGAAAAACTGTTTTTT. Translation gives CASSSFSVAGGINEKLFF. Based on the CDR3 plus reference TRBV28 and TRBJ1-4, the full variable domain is DVKVTQSSRYLVKRTGEKVFLECVQDMDHENMFWYRQDPGLGLRLIYFSYDVKMKEKGDIPEGYSVSREKKERFSLILESASTNQTSMYLCASSSFSVAGGINEKLFFGSGTQLSVL.

The CDR3 here is CASSLGPGTGYYEQYF. In DNA, the CDR3 is TGCGCCAGCAGCTTGGGGCCCGGGACAGGGTACTACGAGCAGTACTTC. The chain carries TRBV5-1 and TRBJ2-5; 9 bases line up with TRBD1. The DNA end is more similar to TRBJ2-7, so the J call may be wrong. CDR1 and CDR2 from the germline V gene are SGHRS and YFSETQ. This CDR3 is built from 16 residues.

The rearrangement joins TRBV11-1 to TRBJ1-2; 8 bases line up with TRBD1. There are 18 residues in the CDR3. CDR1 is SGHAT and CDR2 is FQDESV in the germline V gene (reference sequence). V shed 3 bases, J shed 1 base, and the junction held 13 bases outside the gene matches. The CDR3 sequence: CASSFSLSHRGSNYGYTF. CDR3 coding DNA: TGTGCCAGCAGCTTTTCCTTGTCGCACAGGGGGAGTAACTATGGCTACACCTTC. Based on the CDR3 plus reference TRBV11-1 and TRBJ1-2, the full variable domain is EAEVAQSPRYKITEKSQAVAFWCDPISGHATLYWYRQILGQGPELLVQFQDESVVDDSQLPKDRFSAERLKGVDSTLKIQPAELGDSAMYLCASSFSLSHRGSNYGYTFGSGTRLTVV.